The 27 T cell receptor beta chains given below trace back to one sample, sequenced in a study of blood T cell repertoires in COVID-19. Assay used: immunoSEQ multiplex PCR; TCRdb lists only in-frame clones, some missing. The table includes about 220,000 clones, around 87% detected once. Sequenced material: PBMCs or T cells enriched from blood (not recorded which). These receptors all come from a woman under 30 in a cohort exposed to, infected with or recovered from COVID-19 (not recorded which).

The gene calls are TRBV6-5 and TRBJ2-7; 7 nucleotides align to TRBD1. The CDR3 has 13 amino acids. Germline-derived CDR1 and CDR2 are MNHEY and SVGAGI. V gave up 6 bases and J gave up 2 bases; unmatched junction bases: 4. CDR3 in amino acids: CASSRDSAYEQYF. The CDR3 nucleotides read TGTGCCAGCAGCAGGGACAGCGCCTACGAGCAGTACTTC.

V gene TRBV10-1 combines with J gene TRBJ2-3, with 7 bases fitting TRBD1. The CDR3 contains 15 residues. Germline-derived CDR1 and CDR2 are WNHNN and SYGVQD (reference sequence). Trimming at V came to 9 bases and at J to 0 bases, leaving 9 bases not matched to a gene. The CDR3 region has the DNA TGCGCCAGGACTGAAGGGGGCTGGAGCACAGATACGCAGTATTTT. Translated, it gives CARTEGGWSTDTQYF.

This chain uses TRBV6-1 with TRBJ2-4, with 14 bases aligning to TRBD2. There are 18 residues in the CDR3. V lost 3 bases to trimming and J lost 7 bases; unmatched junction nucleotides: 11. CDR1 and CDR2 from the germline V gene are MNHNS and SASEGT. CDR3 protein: CASSEPRLAGGGRNIQYF. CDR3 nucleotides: TGTGCCAGCAGTGAGCCTAGACTAGCGGGAGGGGGGAGGAACATTCAGTACTTC.

CDR3 DNA: TGTGCCAGCTCACCACAGTTTCCAGGGGGCAATTTAGGAGGCTACACCTTC. This translates into CASSPQFPGGNLGGYTF. The chain uses TRBV18 and TRBJ1-2; 8 bases fit TRBD1. The germline gives CDR1 KGHSH, CDR2 LQKENI. V lost 1 base to trimming and J lost 8 bases; unmatched junction nucleotides: 15. This CDR3 comprises 17 residues.

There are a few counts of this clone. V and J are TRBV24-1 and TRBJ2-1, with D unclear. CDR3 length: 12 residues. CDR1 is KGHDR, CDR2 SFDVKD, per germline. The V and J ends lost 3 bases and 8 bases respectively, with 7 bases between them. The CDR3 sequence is CATSDTVHEQFF. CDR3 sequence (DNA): TGTGCCACCAGTGATACAGTCCATGAGCAGTTCTTC.

The CDR3 region has the DNA TGTGCCAGCAGCCCGACAGGGGCGCGAAATTCACCCCTCCACTTT. Translating gives CASSPTGARNSPLHF. The J gene is TRBJ1-6, the V gene TRBV6-5, with TRBD1 matching over 8 bases. V was clipped by 6 bases and J by 7 bases; unmatched bases: 8. The germline gives CDR1 MNHEY, CDR2 SVGAGI. This CDR3 has 15 amino acids.

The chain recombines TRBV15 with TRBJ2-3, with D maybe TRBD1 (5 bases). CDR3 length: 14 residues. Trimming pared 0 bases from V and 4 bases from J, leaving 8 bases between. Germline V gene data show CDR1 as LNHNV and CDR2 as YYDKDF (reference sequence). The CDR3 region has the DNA TGTGCCACCAGCAGAGATCCAGGGCCAGATACGCAGTATTTT. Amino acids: CATSRDPGPDTQYF.

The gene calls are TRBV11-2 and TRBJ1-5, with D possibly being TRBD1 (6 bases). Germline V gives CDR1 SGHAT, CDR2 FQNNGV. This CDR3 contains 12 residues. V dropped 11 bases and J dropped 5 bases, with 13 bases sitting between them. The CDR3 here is CAQEDSDQPQHF. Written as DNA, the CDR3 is TGTGCCCAAGAGGACAGCGATCAGCCCCAGCATTTT.

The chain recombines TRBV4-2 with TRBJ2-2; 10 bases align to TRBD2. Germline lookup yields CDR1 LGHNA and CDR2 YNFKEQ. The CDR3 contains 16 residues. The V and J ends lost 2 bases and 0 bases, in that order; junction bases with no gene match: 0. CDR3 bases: TGTGCCAGCAGCCAACTAGCGGGGGCGAACACCGGGGAGCTGTTTTTT. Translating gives CASSQLAGANTGELFF.

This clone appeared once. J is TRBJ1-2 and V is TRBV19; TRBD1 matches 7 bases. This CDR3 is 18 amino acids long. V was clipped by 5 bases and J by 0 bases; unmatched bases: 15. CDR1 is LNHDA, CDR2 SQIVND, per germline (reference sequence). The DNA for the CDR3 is TGTGCCAGTAGTGCCCTTGGGACAGTTCCAGGCTCTAACTATGGCTACACCTTC. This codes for CASSALGTVPGSNYGYTF.

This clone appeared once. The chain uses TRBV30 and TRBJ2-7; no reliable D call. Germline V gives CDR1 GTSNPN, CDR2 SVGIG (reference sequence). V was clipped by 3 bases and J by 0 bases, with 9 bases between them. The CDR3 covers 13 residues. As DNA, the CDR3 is TGTGCCTGGAGAGTCGGTGGCTCCTACGAGCAGTACTTC. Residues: CAWRVGGSYEQYF.

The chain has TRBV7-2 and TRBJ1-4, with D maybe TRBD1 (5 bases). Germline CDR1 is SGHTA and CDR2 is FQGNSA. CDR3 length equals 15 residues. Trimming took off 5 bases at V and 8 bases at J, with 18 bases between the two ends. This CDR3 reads CASSPRRGGWEKLFF. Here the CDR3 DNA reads TGTGCCAGCAGCCCGAGAAGGGGAGGGTGGGAAAAACTGTTTTTT.

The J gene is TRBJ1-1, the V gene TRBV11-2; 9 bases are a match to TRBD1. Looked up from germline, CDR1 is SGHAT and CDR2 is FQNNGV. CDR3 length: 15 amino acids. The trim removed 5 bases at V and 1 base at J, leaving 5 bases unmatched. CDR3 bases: TGTGCCAGCAGCATCCCACAGGGGGCGAACACTGAAGCTTTCTTT. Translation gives CASSIPQGANTEAFF. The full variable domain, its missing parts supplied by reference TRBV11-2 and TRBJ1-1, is EAGVAQSPRYKIIEKRQSVAFWCNPISGHATLYWYQQILGQGPKLLIQFQNNGVVDDSQLPKDRFSAERLKGVDSTLKIQPAKLEDSAVYLCASSIPQGANTEAFFGQGTRLTVV.

The CDR3 region is CASSQPGSNYHEQYF. The CDR3 DNA is TGTGCCAGCAGCCAGCCGGGATCCAACTACCACGAGCAGTACTTC. This chain joins TRBV14 and TRBJ2-7; D might be TRBD2 (5 bases). Germline assignment: CDR1 SGHDN and CDR2 FVKESK. The CDR3 runs 15 residues. The V end lost 3 bases, the J end lost 5 bases, and 17 bases lay between the germline ends.

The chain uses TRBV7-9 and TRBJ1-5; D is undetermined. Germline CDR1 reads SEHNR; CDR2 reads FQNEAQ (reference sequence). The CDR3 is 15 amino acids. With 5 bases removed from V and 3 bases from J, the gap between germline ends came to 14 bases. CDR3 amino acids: CASSPFGQPNQPQHF. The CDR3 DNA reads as TGTGCCAGCAGCCCCTTTGGGCAGCCCAATCAGCCCCAGCATTTT.

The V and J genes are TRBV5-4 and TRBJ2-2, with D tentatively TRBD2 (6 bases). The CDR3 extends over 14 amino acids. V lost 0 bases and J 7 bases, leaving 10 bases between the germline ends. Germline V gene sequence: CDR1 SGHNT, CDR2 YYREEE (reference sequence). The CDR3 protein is CASSLGRAIGELFF. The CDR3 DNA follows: TGTGCCAGCAGCTTGGGGAGGGCCATCGGGGAGCTGTTTTTT.

The CDR3 nucleotides are TGTGCCAGCAGTGAATCAGGGTTGGGTAACTATGGCTACACCTTC. Translated, it gives CASSESGLGNYGYTF. The V and J genes are TRBV25-1 and TRBJ1-2, with D possibly matching TRBD1 (5 bases). Trimming left V 1 base short and J 1 base short, with 10 bases between. The CDR3 is 15 residues long. Germline V lookup: CDR1 MGHDK, CDR2 SYGVNS.

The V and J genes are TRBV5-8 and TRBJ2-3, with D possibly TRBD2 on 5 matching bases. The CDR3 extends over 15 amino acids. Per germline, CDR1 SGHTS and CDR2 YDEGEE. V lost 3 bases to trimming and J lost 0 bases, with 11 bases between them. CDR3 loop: CASSWGGGSTDTQYF. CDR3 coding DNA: TGTGCCAGCAGCTGGGGTGGCGGGAGCACAGATACGCAGTATTTT.

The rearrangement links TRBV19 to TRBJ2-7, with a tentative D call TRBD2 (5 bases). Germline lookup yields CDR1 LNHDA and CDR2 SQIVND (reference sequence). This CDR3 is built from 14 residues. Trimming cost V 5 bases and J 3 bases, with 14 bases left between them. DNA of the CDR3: TGTGCCAGTAGTCCTAGGGTGGGAGACTACGAGCAGTACTTC. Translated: CASSPRVGDYEQYF.

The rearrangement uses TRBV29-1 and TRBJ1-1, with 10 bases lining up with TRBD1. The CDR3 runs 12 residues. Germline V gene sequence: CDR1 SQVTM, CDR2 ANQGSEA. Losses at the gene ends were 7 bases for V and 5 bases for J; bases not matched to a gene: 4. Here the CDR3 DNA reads TGCAGCGGTCGACAGGGGGCAACTGAAGCTTTCTTT. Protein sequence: CSGRQGATEAFF.

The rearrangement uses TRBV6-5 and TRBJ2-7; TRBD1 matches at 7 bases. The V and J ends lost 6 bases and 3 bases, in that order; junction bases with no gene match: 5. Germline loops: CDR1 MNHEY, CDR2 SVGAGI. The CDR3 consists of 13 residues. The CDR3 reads CASSSRDSYEQYF. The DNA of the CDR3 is TGTGCCAGCAGCTCCCGGGACAGCTACGAGCAGTACTTC.

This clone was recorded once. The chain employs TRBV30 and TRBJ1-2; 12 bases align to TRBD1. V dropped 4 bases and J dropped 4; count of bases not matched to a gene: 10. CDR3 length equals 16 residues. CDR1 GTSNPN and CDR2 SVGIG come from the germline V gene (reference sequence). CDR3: CAWTTGQGAPTYGYTF. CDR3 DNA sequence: TGTGCCTGGACTACGGGACAGGGGGCCCCGACCTATGGCTACACCTTC.

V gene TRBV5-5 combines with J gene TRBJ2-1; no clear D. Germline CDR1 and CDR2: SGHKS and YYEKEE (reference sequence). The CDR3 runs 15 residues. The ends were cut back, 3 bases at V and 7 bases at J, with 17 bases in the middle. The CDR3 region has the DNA TGTGCCAGCAGCTCACCGACCGCTACTATTAATGAGCAGTTCTTC. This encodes CASSSPTATINEQFF.

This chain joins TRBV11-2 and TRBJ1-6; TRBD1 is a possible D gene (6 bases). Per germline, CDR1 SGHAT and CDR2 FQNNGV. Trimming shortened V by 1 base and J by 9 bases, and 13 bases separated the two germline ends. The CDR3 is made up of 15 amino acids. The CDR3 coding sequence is TGTGCCAGCAGCTTAGTTGGGGACAACTTTTCACCCCTCCACTTT. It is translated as CASSLVGDNFSPLHF.

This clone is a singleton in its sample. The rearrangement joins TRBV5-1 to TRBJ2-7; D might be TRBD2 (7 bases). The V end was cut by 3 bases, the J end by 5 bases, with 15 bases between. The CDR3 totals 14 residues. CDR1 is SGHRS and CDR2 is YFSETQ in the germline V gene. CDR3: CASSSQTGGNEQYF. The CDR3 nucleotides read TGCGCCAGCAGCTCCCAGACGGGGGGCAACGAGCAGTACTTC.

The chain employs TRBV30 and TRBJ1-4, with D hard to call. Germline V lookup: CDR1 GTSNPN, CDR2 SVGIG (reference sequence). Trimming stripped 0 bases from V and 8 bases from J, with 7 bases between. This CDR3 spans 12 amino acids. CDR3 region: CAWSVSGEKLFF. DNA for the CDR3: TGTGCCTGGAGTGTAAGCGGAGAAAAACTGTTTTTT.

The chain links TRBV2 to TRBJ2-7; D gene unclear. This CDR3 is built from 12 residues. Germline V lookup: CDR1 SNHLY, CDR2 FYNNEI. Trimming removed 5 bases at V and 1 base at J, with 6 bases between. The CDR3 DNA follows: TGTGCCAGCAGTCCGGTTTCCTACGAGCAGTACTTC. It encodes CASSPVSYEQYF.